This T cell receptor beta chain was identified during a study of PD-1 blockade in classical Hodgkin lymphoma. Time point of the sample: cycle 4 day 1 (C4D1), after five to seven weeks of nivolumab. Relapses following autologous stem cell transplantation were seen in all patients, with brentuximab vedotin exposure varying. Reported best responses ranged across complete response, partial response or progressive disease. Unmatched junction bases numbered 15, after V lost 4 bases and J lost 7 bases. The length of the CDR3 is 17 residues. Germline V gene sequence: CDR1 SGHDN, CDR2 FVKESK. Some clones are missing from TCRdb's copy, which holds only in-frame ones; the method was immunoSEQ multiplex PCR. The profile shows 20,000 to 25,000 clones, more than 65% of them singletons.

The receptor was derived from a human donor with classical Hodgkin lymphoma. Sequenced material: peripheral blood mononuclear cells (PBMCs), taken before the fourth cycle of nivolumab. The chain carries TRBV14 and TRBJ2-4, with 8 bases that match TRBD1. This CDR3 is CASSRSLSTGGYNIQYF. Here the CDR3 DNA reads TGTGCCAGCAGCCGTAGCCTTAGTACAGGGGGTTACAACATTCAGTACTTC.